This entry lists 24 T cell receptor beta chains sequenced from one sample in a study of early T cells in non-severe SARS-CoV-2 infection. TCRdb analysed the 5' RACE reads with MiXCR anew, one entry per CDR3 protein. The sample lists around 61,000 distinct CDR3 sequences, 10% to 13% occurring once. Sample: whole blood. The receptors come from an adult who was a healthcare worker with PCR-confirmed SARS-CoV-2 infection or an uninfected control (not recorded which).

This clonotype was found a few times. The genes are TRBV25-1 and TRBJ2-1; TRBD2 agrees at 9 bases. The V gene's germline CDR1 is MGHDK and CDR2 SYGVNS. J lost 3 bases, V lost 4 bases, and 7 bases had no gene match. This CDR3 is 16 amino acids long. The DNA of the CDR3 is TGTGCCAGCAGTGCGACTAGCGGTTCGAACTACAATGAGCAGTTCTTC. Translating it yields CASSATSGSNYNEQFF.

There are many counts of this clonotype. DNA for the CDR3: TGTGCCAGCAGCCAAGGACTAATCGAAGGTACAGATACGCAGTATTTT. This sequence encodes CASSQGLIEGTDTQYF. The gene calls are TRBV4-2 and TRBJ2-3; TRBD2 might be the D (5 bases). Germline lookup yields CDR1 LGHNA and CDR2 YNFKEQ. The CDR3 is 16 residues long. V lost 1 base to trimming and J lost 3 bases, with 14 bases between them.

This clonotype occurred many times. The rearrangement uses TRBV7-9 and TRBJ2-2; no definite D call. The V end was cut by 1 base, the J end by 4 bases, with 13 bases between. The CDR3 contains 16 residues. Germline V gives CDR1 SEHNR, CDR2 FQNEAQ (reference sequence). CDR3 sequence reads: CASSLVRKSGTGELFF. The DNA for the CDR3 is TGTGCCAGCAGCTTAGTGAGGAAGTCAGGCACCGGGGAGCTGTTTTTT.

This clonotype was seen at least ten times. The CDR3: CASSPGTGGGVDTQYF. In DNA, the CDR3 is TGTGCCAGCAGCCCCGGGACAGGGGGCGGTGTAGATACGCAGTATTTT. The V and J genes are TRBV3-1 and TRBJ2-3; 12 bases line up with TRBD1. Germline V gene sequence: CDR1 LGHDT, CDR2 YNNKEL (reference sequence). CDR3 length: 16 residues. Trimming removed 4 bases from V and 5 bases from J; junction bases left unmatched: 7.

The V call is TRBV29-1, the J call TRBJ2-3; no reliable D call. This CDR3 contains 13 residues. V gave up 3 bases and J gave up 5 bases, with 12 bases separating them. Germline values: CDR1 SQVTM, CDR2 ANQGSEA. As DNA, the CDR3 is TGCAGCGTTGACTTGGGTCCCGTAGATACGCAGTATTTT. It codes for CSVDLGPVDTQYF.

The CDR3 bases are TGTGCCAGCAGCCAACTGGGGACAGGGAGAAGGGAGCAGTACTTC. This gives the protein CASSQLGTGRREQYF. V is TRBV4-2 and J is TRBJ2-7; 9 bases line up with TRBD1. This CDR3 has 15 amino acids. Unmatched junction bases numbered 9, after V lost 2 bases and J lost 7 bases. Per germline, CDR1 LGHNA and CDR2 YNFKEQ.

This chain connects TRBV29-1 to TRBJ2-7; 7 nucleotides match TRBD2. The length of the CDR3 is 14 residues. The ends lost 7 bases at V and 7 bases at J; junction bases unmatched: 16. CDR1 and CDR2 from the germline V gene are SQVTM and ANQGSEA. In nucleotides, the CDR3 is TGCAGCGCGGCCCCCTCTCGGAGTAGCGGGGAGCAGTACTTC. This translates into CSAAPSRSSGEQYF.

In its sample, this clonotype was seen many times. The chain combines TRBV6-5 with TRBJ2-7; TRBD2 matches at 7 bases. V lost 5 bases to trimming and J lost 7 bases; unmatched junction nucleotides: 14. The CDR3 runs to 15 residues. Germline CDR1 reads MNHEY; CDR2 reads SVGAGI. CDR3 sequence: CASSALAFGAGEQYF. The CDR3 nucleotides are TGTGCCAGCAGTGCGCTAGCGTTCGGAGCGGGGGAGCAGTACTTC.

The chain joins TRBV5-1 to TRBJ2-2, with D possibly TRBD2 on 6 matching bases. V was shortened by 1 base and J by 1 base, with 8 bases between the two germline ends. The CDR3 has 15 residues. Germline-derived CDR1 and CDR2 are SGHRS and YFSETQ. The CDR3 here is CASSLLSGNTGELFF. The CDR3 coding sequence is TGCGCCAGCAGCTTGCTTAGCGGGAACACCGGGGAGCTGTTTTTT.

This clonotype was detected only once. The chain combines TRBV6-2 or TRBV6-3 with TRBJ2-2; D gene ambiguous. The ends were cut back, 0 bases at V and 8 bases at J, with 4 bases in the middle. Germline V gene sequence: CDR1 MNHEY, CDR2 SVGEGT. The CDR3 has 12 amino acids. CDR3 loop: CASSYSQGELFF. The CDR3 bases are TGTGCCAGCAGTTACTCGCAAGGGGAGCTGTTTTTT.

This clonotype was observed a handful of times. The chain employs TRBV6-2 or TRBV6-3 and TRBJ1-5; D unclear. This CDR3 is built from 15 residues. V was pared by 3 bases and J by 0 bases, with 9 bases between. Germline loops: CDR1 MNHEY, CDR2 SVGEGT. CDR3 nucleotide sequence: TGTGCCAGCAGTTATTTGGATAATAGCAATCAGCCCCAGCATTTT. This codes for CASSYLDNSNQPQHF.

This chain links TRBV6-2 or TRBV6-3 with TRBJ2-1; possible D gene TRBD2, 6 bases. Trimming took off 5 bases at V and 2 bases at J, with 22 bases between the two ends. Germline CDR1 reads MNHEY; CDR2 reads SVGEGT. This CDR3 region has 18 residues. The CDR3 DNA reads TGTGCCAGCAGTCCCCGCGAATGGACGGGAGAGACCTACAATGAGCAGTTCTTC. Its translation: CASSPREWTGETYNEQFF.

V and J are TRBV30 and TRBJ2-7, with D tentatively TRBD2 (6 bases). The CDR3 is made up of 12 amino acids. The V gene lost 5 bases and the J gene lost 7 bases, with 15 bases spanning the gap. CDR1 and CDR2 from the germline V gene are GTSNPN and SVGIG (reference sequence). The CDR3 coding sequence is TGTGCCTGGGGTAGCGGATATGGAGAGCAGTACTTC. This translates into CAWGSGYGEQYF.

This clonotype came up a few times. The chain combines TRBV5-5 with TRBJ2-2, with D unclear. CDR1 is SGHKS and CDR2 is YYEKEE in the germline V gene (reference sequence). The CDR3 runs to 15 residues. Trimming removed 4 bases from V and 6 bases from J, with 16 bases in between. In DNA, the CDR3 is TGTGCCAGCAGCCCCTTGGGTGTGCGTTCCGGGGAGCTGTTTTTT. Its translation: CASSPLGVRSGELFF.

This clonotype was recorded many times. Here the CDR3 DNA reads TGTGCCACCGTACTAGCGGGAGGCAATGAGCAGTTCTTC. It yields the protein CATVLAGGNEQFF. The rearrangement uses TRBV6-2 or TRBV6-3 and TRBJ2-1, with 12 bases lining up with TRBD2. J lost 6 bases, V lost 10 bases, and 4 bases had no gene match. The germline V gene has CDR1 MNHEY and CDR2 SVGEGT. CDR3 length: 13 residues.

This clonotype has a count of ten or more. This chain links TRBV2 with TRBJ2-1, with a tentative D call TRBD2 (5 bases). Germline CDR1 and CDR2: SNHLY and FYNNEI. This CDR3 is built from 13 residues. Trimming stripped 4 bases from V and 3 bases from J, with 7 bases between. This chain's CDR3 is CASSGTRYNEQFF. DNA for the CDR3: TGTGCCAGCAGTGGGACTCGCTACAATGAGCAGTTCTTC.

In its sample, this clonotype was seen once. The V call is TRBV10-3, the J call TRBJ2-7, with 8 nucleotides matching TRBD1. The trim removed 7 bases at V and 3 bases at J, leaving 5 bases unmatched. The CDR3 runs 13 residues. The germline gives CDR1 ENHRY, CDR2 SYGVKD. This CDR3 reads CAITQDRGYEQYF. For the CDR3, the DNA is TGTGCCATCACCCAAGACAGGGGCTACGAGCAGTACTTC.

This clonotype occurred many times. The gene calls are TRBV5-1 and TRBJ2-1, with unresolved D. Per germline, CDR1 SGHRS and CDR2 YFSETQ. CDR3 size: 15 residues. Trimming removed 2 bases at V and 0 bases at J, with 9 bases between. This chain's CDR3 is CASSLSPFSYNEQFF. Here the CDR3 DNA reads TGCGCCAGCAGCTTATCTCCTTTCTCCTACAATGAGCAGTTCTTC.

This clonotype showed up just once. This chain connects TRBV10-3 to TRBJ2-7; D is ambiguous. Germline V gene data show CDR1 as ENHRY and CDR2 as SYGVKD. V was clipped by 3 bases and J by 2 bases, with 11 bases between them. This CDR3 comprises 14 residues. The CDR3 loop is CAISDLSRTYEQYF. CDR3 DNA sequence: TGTGCCATCAGTGACCTTAGTAGGACCTACGAGCAGTACTTC.

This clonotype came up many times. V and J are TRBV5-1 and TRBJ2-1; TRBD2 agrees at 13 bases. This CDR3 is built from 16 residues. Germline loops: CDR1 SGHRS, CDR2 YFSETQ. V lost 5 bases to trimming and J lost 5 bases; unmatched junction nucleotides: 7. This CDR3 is CASSTGTSGTHNEQFF. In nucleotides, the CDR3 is TGCGCCAGCAGTACCGGGACTAGCGGGACTCACAATGAGCAGTTCTTC.

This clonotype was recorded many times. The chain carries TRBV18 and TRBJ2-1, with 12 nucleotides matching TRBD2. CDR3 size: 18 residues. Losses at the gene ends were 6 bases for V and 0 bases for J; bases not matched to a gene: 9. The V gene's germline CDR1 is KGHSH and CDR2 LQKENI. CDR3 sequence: CASSPRLAGVTSYNEQFF. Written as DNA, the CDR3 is TGTGCCAGCTCTCCCCGACTAGCGGGAGTGACCTCCTACAATGAGCAGTTCTTC.

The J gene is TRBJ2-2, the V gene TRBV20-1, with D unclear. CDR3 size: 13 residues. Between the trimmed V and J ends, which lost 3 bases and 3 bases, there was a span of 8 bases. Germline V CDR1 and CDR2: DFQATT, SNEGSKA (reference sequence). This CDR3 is CSASLPYTGELFF. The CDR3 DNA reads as TGCAGTGCTAGTTTGCCATACACCGGGGAGCTGTTTTTT.

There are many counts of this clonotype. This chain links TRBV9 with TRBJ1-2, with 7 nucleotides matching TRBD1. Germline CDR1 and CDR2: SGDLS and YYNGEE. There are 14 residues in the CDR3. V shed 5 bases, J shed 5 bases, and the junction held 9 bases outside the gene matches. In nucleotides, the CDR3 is TGTGCCAGCAGGGCAACAGGGGAGACGTATGGCTACACCTTC. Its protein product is CASRATGETYGYTF. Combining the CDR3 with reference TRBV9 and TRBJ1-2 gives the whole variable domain DSGVTQTPKHLITATGQRVTLRCSPRSGDLSVYWYQQSLDQGLQFLIQYYNGEERAKGNILERFSAQQFPDLHSELNLSSLELGDSALYFCASRATGETYGYTFGSGTRLTVV.

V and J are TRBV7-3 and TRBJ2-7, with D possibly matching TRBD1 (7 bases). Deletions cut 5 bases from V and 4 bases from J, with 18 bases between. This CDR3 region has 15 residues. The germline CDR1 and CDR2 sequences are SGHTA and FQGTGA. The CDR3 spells CASSPRGGGGYEQYF. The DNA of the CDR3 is TGTGCCAGCAGCCCCAGAGGAGGGGGCGGGTACGAGCAGTACTTC.